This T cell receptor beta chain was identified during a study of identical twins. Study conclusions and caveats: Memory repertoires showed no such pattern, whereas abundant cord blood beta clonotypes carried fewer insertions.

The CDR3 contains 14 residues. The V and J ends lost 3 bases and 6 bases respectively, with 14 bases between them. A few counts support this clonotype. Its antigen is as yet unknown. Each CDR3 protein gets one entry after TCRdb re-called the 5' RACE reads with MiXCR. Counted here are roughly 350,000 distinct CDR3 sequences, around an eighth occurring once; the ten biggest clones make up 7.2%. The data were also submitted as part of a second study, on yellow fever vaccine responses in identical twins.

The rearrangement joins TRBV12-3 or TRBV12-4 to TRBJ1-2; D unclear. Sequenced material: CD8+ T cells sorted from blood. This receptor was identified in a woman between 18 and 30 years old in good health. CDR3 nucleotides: TGTGCCAGCAGTTTTGGTCCTAGGACCGATGGCTACACCTTC. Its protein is CASSFGPRTDGYTF.